The 28 T cell receptor beta chains reported below all come from one sample, sequenced in a study of blood T cell repertoires in COVID-19. Repertoires were generated with immunoSEQ multiplex PCR, while TCRdb's copy carries only in-frame clones and drops some. This table has 380,000 or so clones, approximately 86% appearing once. Sequencing used peripheral blood. Receptors were obtained from a woman aged 55-69 years with COVID-19, enrolled during active disease.

The table lists this clone with a count of one. The V gene is TRBV27, the J gene TRBJ2-7; tentatively, D is TRBD2 (8 bases). The V gene lost 5 bases and the J gene lost 5 bases, with 25 bases spanning the gap. The CDR3 contains 17 residues. Germline CDR1 MNHEY, CDR2 SMNVEV (reference sequence). The CDR3 nucleotides are TGTGCCAGCAGTACCTACCTTCGGGAGGGGGCGCGCCACGAGCAGTACTTC. This sequence encodes CASSTYLREGARHEQYF.

The chain links TRBV6-2 or TRBV6-3 to TRBJ2-3, with a weak D call TRBD2 (7 bases). CDR1 and CDR2 from the germline V gene are MNHEY and SVGEGT. The CDR3 is 15 residues long. V dropped 6 bases and J dropped 4 bases, with 17 bases sitting between them. The CDR3 reads CASSPFGGAADTQYF. CDR3 bases: TGTGCCAGCAGCCCCTTTGGGGGGGCCGCAGATACGCAGTATTTT.

The CDR3 here is CASSLQGSGYGYTF. The CDR3 bases are TGTGCCAGCAGCCTACAGGGGAGTGGCTATGGCTACACCTTC. J is TRBJ1-2 and V is TRBV7-3; TRBD1 aligns across 7 bases. This CDR3 comprises 14 residues. J was trimmed by 4 bases and V by 5 bases; bases with no gene match: 7. Germline loops: CDR1 SGHTA, CDR2 FQGTGA.

This clone was counted once. J is TRBJ1-2 and V is TRBV7-2, with 7 bases matching TRBD1. Germline CDR1 is SGHTA and CDR2 is FQGNSA. The CDR3 is 15 amino acids. V lost 5 bases, J lost 8 bases, and 14 bases stayed unmatched. CDR3 protein: CASSPDLDRVAGYTF. CDR3 nucleotides: TGTGCCAGCAGCCCCGACCTTGACAGGGTGGCAGGCTACACCTTC.

This sequence joins TRBV7-9 and TRBJ2-2; TRBD2 agrees at 7 bases. J gave up 6 bases and V 0 bases, and 1 base lay outside the gene matches. CDR1 is SEHNR and CDR2 is FQNEAQ in the germline V gene (reference sequence). This CDR3 has 14 residues. CDR3 protein: CASSLAAGAGELFF. CDR3 in DNA: TGTGCCAGCAGCTTAGCTGCGGGGGCCGGGGAGCTGTTTTTT. Using reference TRBV7-9 and TRBJ2-2 for the parts outside the CDR3, the full variable domain is DTGVSQNPRHKITKRGQNVTFRCDPISEHNRLYWYRQTLGQGPEFLTYFQNEAQLEKSRLLSDRFSAERPKGSFSTLEIQRTEQGDSAMYLCASSLAAGAGELFFGEGSRLTVL.

The genes are TRBV11-2 and TRBJ2-1; 7 positions agree with TRBD2. The CDR3 consists of 13 residues. Germline CDR1 reads SGHAT; CDR2 reads FQNNGV. V trimming: 6 bases; J trimming: 8 bases; junction bases outside the gene matches: 7. The CDR3 sequence: CASRSLRGDEQFF. In DNA form, the CDR3 reads TGTGCCAGCAGGAGTCTTCGGGGGGATGAGCAGTTCTTC. Variable domain in full (rest from reference TRBV11-2 and TRBJ2-1): EAGVAQSPRYKIIEKRQSVAFWCNPISGHATLYWYQQILGQGPKLLIQFQNNGVVDDSQLPKDRFSAERLKGVDSTLKIQPAKLEDSAVYLCASRSLRGDEQFFGPGTRLTVL.

The rearrangement joins TRBV5-1 to TRBJ1-1, with 10 bases fitting TRBD1. The J segment lost 6 bases and the V segment lost 0 bases, leaving 5 bases of the junction unmatched. The V gene's germline CDR1 is SGHRS and CDR2 YFSETQ. This CDR3 region has 15 residues. The CDR3 loop is CASSLGQGARAEAFF. For the CDR3, the DNA is TGCGCCAGCAGCTTGGGACAGGGGGCGCGTGCTGAAGCTTTCTTT.

The chain links TRBV9 to TRBJ2-2; TRBD2 is a possible D gene (6 bases). V shed 7 bases and J shed 5 bases, with 12 bases lying between them. The V gene's germline CDR1 is SGDLS and CDR2 YYNGEE. CDR3 length equals 13 residues. The CDR3 nucleotides are TGTGCCAGCCGTGGCGGGGTGACCGGGGAGCTGTTTTTT. Its protein product is CASRGGVTGELFF.

J is TRBJ2-5 and V is TRBV5-4; D is ambiguous. CDR1 is SGHNT and CDR2 is YYREEE in the germline V gene (reference sequence). V lost 0 bases and J lost 2, with 8 bases in between. The CDR3 spans 14 residues. This chain's CDR3 is CASSLVGPQETQYF. CDR3 nucleotide sequence: TGTGCCAGCAGCTTGGTGGGCCCACAAGAGACCCAGTACTTC.

The rearrangement joins TRBV7-8 to TRBJ2-1; 7 bases agree with TRBD1. The CDR3 length is 15 residues. CDR1 and CDR2 from the germline V gene are SGHVS and FQNEAQ. Trimming at V came to 1 base and at J to 4 bases, leaving 4 bases not matched to a gene. The CDR3 DNA is TGTGCCAGCAGCTTAGGAGGGGGCGTATACAATGAGCAGTTCTTC. It is translated as CASSLGGGVYNEQFF.

This clone has just a few counts. This chain joins TRBV2 and TRBJ1-3; a possible D gene is TRBD1 (6 bases). The V and J ends lost 7 bases and 8 bases respectively, with 12 bases between them. The CDR3 loop spans 12 amino acids. Germline CDR1 and CDR2: SNHLY and FYNNEI. The CDR3 loop reads CASTRDTDTIYF. CDR3 DNA sequence: TGTGCCAGCACCCGGGACACGGACACCATATATTTT.

This chain joins TRBV2 and TRBJ1-1; D call uncertain. V was pared by 4 bases and J by 10 bases, with 16 bases between. CDR1 and CDR2 from the germline V gene are SNHLY and FYNNEI. The CDR3 is 13 amino acids. The CDR3 DNA reads TGTGCCAGCAGTGGGAGGAGAGACATAGCAGCTTTCTTT. Protein product: CASSGRRDIAAFF.

The rearrangement joins TRBV25-1 to TRBJ2-7; tentative D call: TRBD2 (6 bases). Trimming took off 3 bases at V and 7 bases at J, with 13 bases between the two ends. Germline V gene data show CDR1 as MGHDK and CDR2 as SYGVNS. The CDR3 extends over 13 amino acids. Here the CDR3 reads CASSDPSGLEQYF. CDR3 DNA sequence: TGTGCCAGCAGTGACCCCAGCGGGTTAGAGCAGTACTTC.

This chain connects TRBV7-2 to TRBJ1-4; D gene uncertain. This CDR3 has 12 amino acids. Trimming removed 5 bases at V and 5 bases at J, with 6 bases between. Germline values: CDR1 SGHTA, CDR2 FQGNSA. In DNA, the CDR3 is TGTGCCAGCAGCGGCCCGAATGAAAAACTGTTTTTT. Protein sequence: CASSGPNEKLFF.

This chain joins TRBV30 and TRBJ1-2; a possible D gene is TRBD1 (6 bases). Germline values: CDR1 GTSNPN, CDR2 SVGIG (reference sequence). This CDR3 contains 12 residues. Trimming removed 5 bases from V and 3 bases from J, with 10 bases in between. The CDR3 bases are TGTGCCTGGGTGGGGGCCGACTATGGCTACACCTTC. Translated, it gives CAWVGADYGYTF.

This chain uses TRBV6-2 or TRBV6-3 with TRBJ2-7, with D perhaps TRBD2 (6 bases). Trimming pared 0 bases from V and 4 bases from J, leaving 10 bases between. CDR3 length: 14 amino acids. CDR1 is MNHEY, CDR2 SVGEGT, per germline. The CDR3 reads CASSYSKAGYEQYF. CDR3 in DNA: TGTGCCAGCAGTTACTCGAAGGCGGGATACGAGCAGTACTTC.

This clone was recorded a few times. The V gene is TRBV30, the J gene TRBJ1-2, with 8 nucleotides matching TRBD1. Losses at the gene ends were 0 bases for V and 3 bases for J; bases not matched to a gene: 3. CDR1 is GTSNPN and CDR2 is SVGIG in the germline V gene (reference sequence). CDR3 length: 14 amino acids. The CDR3 nucleotides read TGTGCCTGGAGTGTGGGGACAGGCTACTATGGCTACACCTTC. Translation gives CAWSVGTGYYGYTF.

The chain uses TRBV2 and TRBJ1-4, with D perhaps matching TRBD1 (6 bases). The CDR3 has 13 residues. The germline gives CDR1 SNHLY, CDR2 FYNNEI. The V and J ends lost 4 bases and 13 bases respectively, with 16 bases between them. The CDR3 loop is CASSAGGQRGLFF. The CDR3, as DNA: TGTGCCAGCAGTGCGGGGGGGCAGAGAGGACTGTTTTTT.

This clone was detected only once. The V call is TRBV6-4, the J call TRBJ1-1; a weak D match, TRBD1 (5 bases). In germline, CDR1 is MRHNA, CDR2 SNTAGT. This CDR3 is built from 14 residues. Trimming cost V 3 bases and J 3 bases, with 11 bases left between them. Here the CDR3 DNA reads TGTGCCAGCAGTGAGGGGGGTCGAGACACTGAAGCTTTCTTT. As protein: CASSEGGRDTEAFF.

This sequence joins TRBV9 and TRBJ2-3; the match to TRBD2 covers 8 bases. The germline gives CDR1 SGDLS, CDR2 YYNGEE. The V and J ends lost 4 bases and 3 bases, in that order; junction bases with no gene match: 10. This CDR3 spans 16 amino acids. CDR3 DNA: TGTGCCAGCAGCATCAGCGGGGGCGGGCGTACAGATACGCAGTATTTT. Translation: CASSISGGGRTDTQYF.

The CDR3 DNA reads as TGTGCCAGCAGCCCGACAGGACCCCCTTCGTACGAGCAGTACTTC. Translation gives CASSPTGPPSYEQYF. The chain is built from TRBV7-3 and TRBJ2-7, with D perhaps matching TRBD1 (6 bases). V was clipped by 5 bases and J by 4 bases, with 18 bases between them. The germline CDR1 and CDR2 sequences are SGHTA and FQGTGA. This CDR3 comprises 15 residues.

The gene calls are TRBV5-6 and TRBJ2-7; D unresolved. This CDR3 is 13 amino acids long. Trimming took 4 bases from V and 2 from J, leaving 10 bases between them. Germline V gives CDR1 SGHDT, CDR2 YYEEEE. For the CDR3, the DNA is TGTGCCAGCAGCGGTGGAGCGACCTACGAGCAGTACTTC. As protein: CASSGGATYEQYF. Filled out from reference TRBV5-6 and TRBJ2-7, the complete variable domain reads DAGVTQSPTHLIKTRGQQVTLRCSPKSGHDTVSWYQQALGQGPQFIFQYYEEEERQRGNFPDRFSGHQFPNYSSELNVNALLLGDSALYLCASSGGATYEQYFGPGTRLTVT.

The chain recombines TRBV29-1 with TRBJ2-5; D call uncertain. In germline, CDR1 is SQVTM, CDR2 ANQGSEA. This CDR3 spans 12 amino acids. Trimming stripped 3 bases from V and 7 bases from J, with 12 bases between. CDR3 DNA sequence: TGCAGCGTTGACACTACGTTCGGGACCCAGTACTTC. This gives the protein CSVDTTFGTQYF.

A few counts support this clone. J is TRBJ2-7 and V is TRBV5-1; tentative D call: TRBD1 (5 bases). CDR1 is SGHRS and CDR2 is YFSETQ in the germline V gene. V lost 5 bases and J 6 bases, leaving 12 bases between the germline ends. This CDR3 contains 12 residues. The CDR3 DNA sequence: TGCGCCAGCAGACAACAGGAAGGCGAGCAGTACTTC. Translated: CASRQQEGEQYF.

In regard to this clone: At one end the junction does not follow the germline gene, possibly because of a read error. The chain carries TRBV6-1 and TRBJ2-1; TRBD2 matches at 10 bases. Per the germline V gene, CDR1 is MNHNS and CDR2 is SASEGT. CDR3 size: 15 residues. As DNA, the CDR3 is TGTGCCAGCAGTGAAGCCTCGGTGTCTAAGGGGACTAGCGTCTTC. It is translated as CASSEASVSKGTSVF.

The V call is TRBV14, the J call TRBJ1-1; D ambiguous. CDR1 is SGHDN and CDR2 is FVKESK in the germline V gene. The CDR3 contains 13 residues. V was shortened by 1 base and J by 3 bases, with 6 bases between the two germline ends. CDR3 region: CASSQVRYTEAFF. The CDR3 region has the DNA TGTGCCAGCAGCCAAGTTCGGTACACTGAAGCTTTCTTT.

This clone has just a few counts. The chain employs TRBV5-1 and TRBJ1-5, with D possibly TRBD1 on 6 matching bases. The CDR3 totals 14 residues. Trimming took off 0 bases at V and 4 bases at J, with 8 bases between the two ends. The V gene's germline CDR1 is SGHRS and CDR2 YFSETQ. CDR3 DNA sequence: TGCGCCAGCAGCTTGGGGGACAAGAATCAGCCCCAGCATTTT. This encodes CASSLGDKNQPQHF. Using reference TRBV5-1 and TRBJ1-5 for the parts outside the CDR3, the full variable domain is KAGVTQTPRYLIKTRGQQVTLSCSPISGHRSVSWYQQTPGQGLQFLFEYFSETQRNKGNFPGRFSGRQFSNSRSEMNVSTLELGDSALYLCASSLGDKNQPQHFGDGTRLSIL.

The chain employs TRBV29-1 and TRBJ2-3, with 7 bases fitting TRBD1. Germline V gene data show CDR1 as SQVTM and CDR2 as ANQGSEA. This CDR3 is 12 amino acids long. Losses at the gene ends were 4 bases for V and 5 bases for J; bases not matched to a gene: 3. This CDR3 reads CSVVQGVDTQYF. CDR3 nucleotide sequence: TGCAGCGTTGTGCAGGGGGTAGATACGCAGTATTTT.